The 31 T cell receptor beta chains below come from one sample, sequenced in a study of cytomegalovirus exposure and HLA in healthy donors. Vbeta (60) and Jbeta (13) primers were used in the PCR. Sequencing used immunoSEQ multiplex PCR; TCRdb keeps in-frame clones, though not all of them. The sample yields some 120,000 clones, about 73% seen once. The sample consisted of PBMCs. The origin of the receptors is a woman aged 35 to 49 in good health and CMV-seronegative.

The gene calls are TRBV10-3 and TRBJ2-7, with 8 bases that match TRBD2. The CDR3 covers 14 residues. V trimming: 11 bases; J trimming: 0 bases; junction bases outside the gene matches: 9. Germline V gene data show CDR1 as ENHRY and CDR2 as SYGVKD. The CDR3 bases are TGTGCCTCCCGCGGGGGGAGTTTCTCCTACGAGCAGTACTTC. The encoded protein is CASRGGSFSYEQYF.

J is TRBJ1-2 and V is TRBV28, with D unclear. The CDR3 totals 13 residues. The germline V gene has CDR1 MDHEN and CDR2 SYDVKM. The V end was cut by 0 bases, the J end by 4 bases, with 6 bases between. The CDR3 loop is CASSLWSSYGYTF. In nucleotides, the CDR3 is TGTGCCAGCAGTTTATGGAGTAGCTATGGCTACACCTTC.

This chain links TRBV5-8 with TRBJ2-3, with 9 bases fitting TRBD2. The CDR3 sequence is 16 residues long. Germline-derived CDR1 and CDR2 are SGHTS and YDEGEE. With 4 bases clipped from V and 5 bases from J, the junction kept 11 bases outside the gene matches. The CDR3 sequence is CASSPHGGRARDTQYF. In nucleotides, the CDR3 is TGTGCCAGCAGCCCCCATGGCGGGAGGGCCAGAGATACGCAGTATTTT.

The genes are TRBV5-1 and TRBJ2-2, with a possible D match to TRBD2 (6 bases). The CDR3 runs 16 residues. Germline V lookup: CDR1 SGHRS, CDR2 YFSETQ. V was trimmed by 4 bases and J by 1 base, leaving 14 bases between them. The CDR3 here is CASSPRGAGNTGELFF. The DNA for the CDR3 is TGCGCCAGCAGCCCCCGGGGAGCGGGGAACACCGGGGAGCTGTTTTTT. Looking up the rest from reference TRBV5-1 and TRBJ2-2 gives the full variable domain: KAGVTQTPRYLIKTRGQQVTLSCSPISGHRSVSWYQQTPGQGLQFLFEYFSETQRNKGNFPGRFSGRQFSNSRSEMNVSTLELGDSALYLCASSPRGAGNTGELFFGEGSRLTVL.

The V call is TRBV19, the J call TRBJ2-7; maybe TRBD2 (6 bases). The V end was cut by 3 bases, the J end by 8 bases, with 17 bases between. The CDR3 loop spans 14 amino acids. Germline CDR1 and CDR2: LNHDA and SQIVND (reference sequence). The DNA of the CDR3 is TGTGCCAGTAGTATGAAACTAGCTGCAGTCAAGCAGTACTTC. Its translation is CASSMKLAAVKQYF.

V gene TRBV29-1 combines with J gene TRBJ1-1; a weak D match, TRBD1 (6 bases). The ends were cut back, 7 bases at V and 5 bases at J, with 17 bases in the middle. The CDR3 covers 13 residues. CDR1 is SQVTM, CDR2 ANQGSEA, per germline. CDR3 residues: CSAARGIGTEAFF. CDR3 sequence (DNA): TGCAGCGCAGCGAGGGGGATTGGGACTGAAGCTTTCTTT.

This clone was recorded a few times. The chain joins TRBV28 to TRBJ1-2, with D possibly being TRBD1 (6 bases). The CDR3 is 14 amino acids. The germline V and J ends were trimmed by 5 bases and 8 bases, with 18 bases remaining between them. CDR1 MDHEN and CDR2 SYDVKM come from the germline V gene. The CDR3 sequence: CASSQRAGVGGYTF. The CDR3, as DNA: TGTGCCAGCAGTCAGAGGGCAGGGGTCGGCGGCTACACCTTC.

This chain links TRBV2 with TRBJ2-2; 7 nucleotides agree with TRBD1. Germline-derived CDR1 and CDR2 are SNHLY and FYNNEI. With 6 bases clipped from V and 4 bases from J, the junction kept 5 bases outside the gene matches. This CDR3 is 14 amino acids long. CDR3 in amino acids: CASSFTGVTGELFF. CDR3 in DNA: TGTGCCAGCAGCTTTACAGGGGTCACCGGGGAGCTGTTTTTT.

The CDR3 reads CASSGWGGNTEAFF. CDR3 in DNA: TGTGCCAGCAGTGGGTGGGGGGGGAACACTGAAGCTTTCTTT. The chain has TRBV6-5 and TRBJ1-1, with a weak D call TRBD1 (5 bases). The CDR3 covers 14 residues. Germline lookup yields CDR1 MNHEY and CDR2 SVGAGI. The V gene lost 5 bases and the J gene lost 1 base, with 11 bases spanning the gap.

This rearrangement joins TRBV6-1 to TRBJ1-1; no definite D call. The CDR3 extends over 16 amino acids. Germline CDR1 MNHNS, CDR2 SASEGT. Trimming stripped 3 bases from V and 1 base from J, with 15 bases between. The CDR3 here is CASSDKFRVPNTEAFF. The CDR3 nucleotides read TGTGCCAGCAGTGATAAGTTTCGGGTCCCGAACACTGAAGCTTTCTTT.

The chain couples TRBV4-1 to TRBJ2-7; D unclear. Germline V gene lookup returns CDR1 MGHRA and CDR2 YSYEKL. The CDR3 spans 15 residues. Trimming left V 1 base short and J 2 bases short, with 12 bases between. The CDR3 sequence: CASSQVPGTAYEQYF. The DNA for the CDR3 is TGCGCCAGCAGCCAAGTACCCGGCACAGCCTACGAGCAGTACTTC.

This chain connects TRBV28 to TRBJ1-5; tentative D call: TRBD1 (6 bases). The germline CDR1 and CDR2 sequences are MDHEN and SYDVKM. The CDR3 is made up of 14 amino acids. The ends were cut back, 7 bases at V and 2 bases at J, with 12 bases in the middle. The CDR3, as DNA: TGTGCCAGCACGGATGAGGGGGGCAATCAGCCCCAGCATTTT. Translation gives CASTDEGGNQPQHF.

This clone came up once. The gene calls are TRBV9 and TRBJ2-7, with a tentative D call TRBD1 (5 bases). Germline lookup yields CDR1 SGDLS and CDR2 YYNGEE. The V end lost 0 bases, the J end lost 7 bases, and 14 bases lay between the germline ends. CDR3 size: 14 residues. Written as DNA, the CDR3 is TGTGCCAGCAGCGTAGGAGGTTGGGGCCGGGAGCAGTACTTC. Amino acids: CASSVGGWGREQYF.

The V call is TRBV11-2, the J call TRBJ1-2, with D uncertain. CDR1 is SGHAT and CDR2 is FQNNGV in the germline V gene. V lost 5 bases and J lost 7, with 14 bases in between. This CDR3 spans 13 amino acids. The CDR3: CASSPRVEVGYTF. The CDR3 DNA follows: TGTGCCAGCAGCCCACGCGTTGAAGTTGGCTACACCTTC.

This clone showed up just a few times. The chain employs TRBV6-1 and TRBJ2-7, with 8 bases matching TRBD1. The CDR3 length is 13 residues. CDR1 and CDR2 (germline): MNHNS, SASEGT. Trimming took 11 bases from V and 4 from J; bases not matched to a gene: 10. DNA for the CDR3: TGTGCCGCAGCTTGGACAGGGACTTACGAGCAGTACTTC. Translation: CAAAWTGTYEQYF.

This clone was seen a few times. The CDR3: CASSFTGTGGSEAFF. The CDR3 nucleotides read TGTGCCAGTAGTTTTACCGGGACAGGGGGCTCGGAAGCTTTCTTT. The chain joins TRBV19 to TRBJ1-1; 12 bases fit TRBD1. V lost 5 bases and J lost 8; bases outside the gene matches: 9. The V gene's germline CDR1 is LNHDA and CDR2 SQIVND (reference sequence). This CDR3 contains 15 residues.

This chain links TRBV11-2 with TRBJ2-2, with 10 bases lining up with TRBD2. The CDR3 has 16 residues. Trimming at V came to 3 bases and at J to 7 bases, leaving 8 bases not matched to a gene. Looked up from germline, CDR1 is SGHAT and CDR2 is FQNNGV. The CDR3 nucleotides read TGTGCCAGCAGCTTCCTAGGACTAGCGGTGAACGGGGAGCTGTTTTTT. Translation: CASSFLGLAVNGELFF.

The chain has TRBV19 and TRBJ1-5; 8 bases agree with TRBD1. This CDR3 spans 15 amino acids. V gave up 10 bases and J gave up 9 bases; unmatched junction bases: 17. Germline lookup yields CDR1 LNHDA and CDR2 SQIVND (reference sequence). The CDR3 DNA is TGTGCCACCCGACCCCCCGGGACAGGAAAAAGGCCCCAGCATTTT. Its protein product is CATRPPGTGKRPQHF.

This clone came up a few times. The chain combines TRBV7-2 with TRBJ2-3; possible D gene TRBD2, 6 bases. Looked up from germline, CDR1 is SGHTA and CDR2 is FQGNSA. This CDR3 comprises 14 residues. The V end lost 4 bases, the J end lost 6 bases, and 14 bases lay between the germline ends. CDR3 sequence reads: CASSYQGGPDTQYF. The CDR3 DNA reads TGTGCCAGCAGCTACCAAGGAGGGCCGGATACGCAGTATTTT.

The J gene is TRBJ1-5, the V gene TRBV19; D not certain. The V gene's germline CDR1 is LNHDA and CDR2 SQIVND (reference sequence). The CDR3 runs 12 residues. The V gene lost 3 bases and the J gene lost 8 bases, with 8 bases spanning the gap. The CDR3 reads CASSIYEEPQHF. The CDR3 DNA reads TGTGCCAGTAGTATTTACGAGGAGCCCCAGCATTTT.

This CDR3 is CASSFSREKLFF. CDR3 nucleotide sequence: TGTGCCAGCAGCTTCTCCCGGGAAAAACTGTTTTTT. The chain combines TRBV11-2 with TRBJ1-4; D is undetermined. The V gene's germline CDR1 is SGHAT and CDR2 FQNNGV. This CDR3 spans 12 amino acids. The V end was cut by 3 bases, the J end by 8 bases, with 7 bases between.

The chain couples TRBV7-2 to TRBJ2-7, with D maybe TRBD1 (6 bases). Germline values: CDR1 SGHTA, CDR2 FQGNSA. CDR3 size: 15 residues. The V gene lost 4 bases and the J gene lost 3 bases, with 16 bases spanning the gap. The CDR3 DNA follows: TGTGCCAGCAGCTCAACAGGGCGTTTCCGCTACGAGCAGTACTTC. Translating gives CASSSTGRFRYEQYF. Using reference TRBV7-2 and TRBJ2-7 for the parts outside the CDR3, the full variable domain is GAGVSQSPSNKVTEKGKDVELRCDPISGHTALYWYRQSLGQGLEFLIYFQGNSAPDKSGLPSDRFSAERTGGSVSTLTIQRTQQEDSAVYLCASSSTGRFRYEQYFGPGTRLTVT.

This clone appeared a single time. The chain couples TRBV27 to TRBJ1-5; TRBD1 agrees at 7 bases. Germline V gene sequence: CDR1 MNHEY, CDR2 SMNVEV (reference sequence). The CDR3 runs 14 residues. With 4 bases clipped from V and 5 bases from J, the junction kept 5 bases outside the gene matches. CDR3 nucleotide sequence: TGTGCCAGCAGTTCACAGGGGAACGATCAGCCCCAGCATTTT. This sequence encodes CASSSQGNDQPQHF.

The chain carries TRBV18 and TRBJ1-2; no clear D. The V gene lost 2 bases and the J gene lost 6 bases, with 16 bases spanning the gap. Germline V gives CDR1 KGHSH, CDR2 LQKENI. This CDR3 is 15 amino acids long. CDR3 DNA: TGTGCCAGCTCACCATTAAGGGAGGAGGTCGATGGCTACACCTTC. Its translation: CASSPLREEVDGYTF.

The CDR3 spells CASGTAFNQPQHF. For the CDR3, the DNA is TGTGCCAGCGGGACAGCATTCAATCAGCCCCAGCATTTT. The V and J genes are TRBV28 and TRBJ1-5; 7 bases align to TRBD1. V lost 8 bases, J lost 3 bases, and 4 bases stayed unmatched. CDR3 length: 13 residues. Germline lookup yields CDR1 MDHEN and CDR2 SYDVKM.

The chain has TRBV27 and TRBJ2-1; 13 nucleotides match TRBD2. This CDR3 has 16 residues. The V gene's germline CDR1 is MNHEY and CDR2 SMNVEV (reference sequence). J was trimmed by 8 bases and V by 5 bases; bases with no gene match: 9. CDR3 nucleotides: TGTGCCAGCAGTGCCCTACTAGCGGGAGGGATGGATGAGCAGTTCTTC. Translation gives CASSALLAGGMDEQFF.

In regard to this clone: One end of the junction is discordant with germline, which a read error may explain. The chain uses TRBV7-9 and TRBJ2-1; 7 positions agree with TRBD1. Germline V lookup: CDR1 SEHNR, CDR2 FQNEAQ (reference sequence). This CDR3 spans 16 amino acids. The CDR3 loop reads CSSSLETGRTYNEQFF. The CDR3 bases are TGTTCCAGCAGCTTAGAGACAGGGAGAACCTACAATGAGCAGTTCTTC.

This chain links TRBV28 with TRBJ1-2, with TRBD1 as a possible D gene (6 bases). The CDR3 loop spans 13 amino acids. The germline V and J ends were trimmed by 6 bases and 5 bases, with 13 bases remaining between them. Germline V gene data show CDR1 as MDHEN and CDR2 as SYDVKM. CDR3 in DNA: TGTGCCAGCAGACTAGACAGGCGATATGGCTACACCTTC. Its protein is CASRLDRRYGYTF.

V is TRBV4-2 and J is TRBJ2-7; 10 bases fit TRBD2. Germline V gene data show CDR1 as LGHNA and CDR2 as YNFKEQ. With 4 bases clipped from V and 4 bases from J, the junction kept 19 bases outside the gene matches. The CDR3 sequence is 19 residues long. The CDR3 is CASSLKGVASGRYGYEQYF. The CDR3 bases are TGTGCCAGCAGCCTCAAGGGGGTGGCTAGCGGGAGATATGGGTACGAGCAGTACTTC.

This rearrangement joins TRBV6-6 to TRBJ2-3; D gene unclear. V was shortened by 4 bases and J by 2 bases, with 7 bases between the two germline ends. This CDR3 comprises 13 residues. Germline lookup yields CDR1 MNHNY and CDR2 SVGAGI (reference sequence). The chain's CDR3 is CASSSPVTDTQYF. CDR3 in DNA: TGTGCCAGCAGTTCCCCCGTCACAGATACGCAGTATTTT.

The V and J genes are TRBV27 and TRBJ1-2; maybe TRBD1 (6 bases). Germline V CDR1 and CDR2: MNHEY, SMNVEV (reference sequence). The CDR3 length is 15 residues. V dropped 8 bases and J dropped 2 bases, with 18 bases sitting between them. The CDR3 DNA reads as TGTGCCAGCTCCCGCCGGGGGGCTGGGAACTATGGCTACACCTTC. It is translated as CASSRRGAGNYGYTF.